Following are 3 T cell receptor beta chains from one sample sequenced in a study of blood T cell repertoires in COVID-19. Measured with immunoSEQ multiplex PCR; TCRdb has only the in-frame clones, and not every one. The repertoire holds about half a million clones, with approximately 83% as singletons. The material sequenced was peripheral blood. The receptors here all came from a human donor in a cohort sampled during active COVID-19.

The gene calls are TRBV11-3 and TRBJ2-2; D might be TRBD1 (5 bases). This CDR3 has 14 amino acids. V shed 4 bases and J shed 0 bases, with 6 bases lying between them. Looked up from germline, CDR1 is SGHNT and CDR2 is YENEEA. The CDR3 region has the DNA TGTGCCAGCAGCTCGACAGCGAACACCGGGGAGCTGTTTTTT. Encoded protein: CASSSTANTGELFF.

The chain couples TRBV4-3 to TRBJ1-2; no firm D call. V lost 1 base, J lost 4 bases, and 10 bases lay in between. The CDR3 length is 14 residues. Germline V CDR1 and CDR2: LGHNA, YSLEER. CDR3 nucleotides: TGCGCCAGCAGCCAAGGGTCTCGGAGCTATGGCTACACCTTC. Protein product: CASSQGSRSYGYTF.

The V and J genes are TRBV25-1 and TRBJ2-1; TRBD1 might be the D (6 bases). The germline V and J ends were trimmed by 7 bases and 4 bases, with 11 bases remaining between them. The CDR3 is 13 amino acids. Germline assignment: CDR1 MGHDK and CDR2 SYGVNS. The CDR3 is CASTERGYNEQFF. CDR3 DNA: TGTGCCAGCACCGAAAGGGGGTACAATGAGCAGTTCTTC.